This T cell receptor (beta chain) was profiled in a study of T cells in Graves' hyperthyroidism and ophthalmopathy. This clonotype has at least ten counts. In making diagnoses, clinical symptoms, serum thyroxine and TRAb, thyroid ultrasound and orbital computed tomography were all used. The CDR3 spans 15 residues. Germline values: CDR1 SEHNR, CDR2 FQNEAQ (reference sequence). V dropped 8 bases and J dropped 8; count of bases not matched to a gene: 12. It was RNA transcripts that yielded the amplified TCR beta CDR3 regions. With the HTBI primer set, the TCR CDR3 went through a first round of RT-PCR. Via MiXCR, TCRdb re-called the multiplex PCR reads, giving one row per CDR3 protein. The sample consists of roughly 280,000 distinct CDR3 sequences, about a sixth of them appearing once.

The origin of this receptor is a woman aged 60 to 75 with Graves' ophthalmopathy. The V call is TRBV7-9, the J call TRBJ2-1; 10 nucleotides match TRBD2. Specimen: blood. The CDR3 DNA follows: TGTGCCAGCTGCAACTCTCCACTAGCGGGGCATGAGCAGTTCTTC. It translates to CASCNSPLAGHEQFF.